The clone carrying this T cell receptor beta chain was seen more than once but under ten times. The data are from a study of T-cell reconstitution after alpha-beta-depleted transplantation in children. Looked up from germline, CDR1 is LGHNA and CDR2 is YSLEER. The V end lost 4 bases, the J end lost 2 bases, and 15 bases lay between the germline ends. There are 15 residues in the CDR3. Unique molecular identifiers were used to barcode this TCRbeta library. TCRdb redid the calling of the PCR reads with MiXCR, one entry per CDR3 protein. There are just over 200,000 distinct CDR3 sequences in the sample; approximately 8.4% occur only once, and about 40% lies in the top ten.

The chain employs TRBV4-3 and TRBJ2-7, with D perhaps matching TRBD1 (6 bases). The sample in question was PBMCs, mostly from graft donor cells, obtained 360 days after TCRalphabeta/CD19-depleted stem cell transplant. The sequence was obtained from a male patient between 2 and 10 years old who had a stem cell transplant for acute myeloid leukemia, so the T cells may come from the graft donor. The CDR3 DNA reads as TGCGCCAGCAGCCCCCGTAGCACAGGGCCCTACGAGCAGTACTTC. Protein: CASSPRSTGPYEQYF.